These 6 T cell receptor beta chains came from one sample sequenced in a study of blood T cell repertoires in COVID-19. TCRdb keeps only in-frame clones here, not all; method: immunoSEQ multiplex PCR. This sample carries 20,000 to 25,000 clones, roughly 73% of them seen once, and the ten largest clones take about a fifth. Source material: peripheral blood. The receptors originated from a human donor in a cohort sampled during active or convalescent COVID-19.

This chain joins TRBV6-5 and TRBJ1-2; tentatively, D is TRBD1 (5 bases). V was clipped by 2 bases and J by 7 bases, with 17 bases between them. The CDR3 is 15 residues long. The germline gives CDR1 MNHEY, CDR2 SVGAGI. The CDR3 is CASSYEVTVPAGYTF. Here the CDR3 DNA reads TGTGCCAGCAGTTACGAGGTGACAGTCCCCGCTGGCTACACCTTC.

This clone was counted between two and nine times. The J gene is TRBJ1-2, the V gene TRBV28; D gene uncertain. V dropped 11 bases and J dropped 6 bases, with 19 bases sitting between them. The CDR3 spans 13 residues. Germline loops: CDR1 MDHEN, CDR2 SYDVKM. The CDR3 protein is CACFRSREDGYTF. The CDR3, as DNA: TGTGCCTGCTTCAGGTCTCGCGAAGATGGCTACACCTTC.

The V gene is TRBV11-3, the J gene TRBJ2-1; 8 bases match TRBD2. V lost 4 bases and J lost 5; bases outside the gene matches: 4. CDR1 is SGHNT and CDR2 is YENEEA in the germline V gene. The CDR3 is 14 amino acids. CDR3 in amino acids: CASSYPGGDNEQFF. The CDR3 nucleotides are TGTGCCAGCAGCTACCCCGGGGGGGACAATGAGCAGTTCTTC.

This chain links TRBV12-3 or TRBV12-4 with TRBJ1-1; D unclear. V shed 3 bases and J shed 5 bases, with 10 bases lying between them. The CDR3 loop spans 13 amino acids. The CDR3 is CASSFGSGTEAFF. The CDR3 bases are TGTGCCAGCAGTTTCGGGTCGGGGACTGAAGCTTTCTTT.

V usage is TRBV7-9 and J usage is TRBJ1-1, with D possibly being TRBD1 (5 bases). V was trimmed by 1 base and J by 1 base, leaving 7 bases between them. Germline V CDR1 and CDR2: SEHNR, FQNEAQ (reference sequence). The CDR3 is 14 residues long. In DNA, the CDR3 is TGTGCCAGCAGCTTAGAGGGGCAGAACACTGAAGCTTTCTTT. Its protein product is CASSLEGQNTEAFF.

The genes are TRBV7-6 and TRBJ2-3; 8 positions match TRBD2. Germline V gene lookup returns CDR1 SGHVS and CDR2 FNYEAQ. This CDR3 is 16 amino acids long. J gave up 4 bases and V 5 bases, and 11 bases lay outside the gene matches. The CDR3 region has the DNA TGTGCCAGCAGCCCAGTTGGTACGGGGGGGGCAGATACGCAGTATTTT. Translating it yields CASSPVGTGGADTQYF.